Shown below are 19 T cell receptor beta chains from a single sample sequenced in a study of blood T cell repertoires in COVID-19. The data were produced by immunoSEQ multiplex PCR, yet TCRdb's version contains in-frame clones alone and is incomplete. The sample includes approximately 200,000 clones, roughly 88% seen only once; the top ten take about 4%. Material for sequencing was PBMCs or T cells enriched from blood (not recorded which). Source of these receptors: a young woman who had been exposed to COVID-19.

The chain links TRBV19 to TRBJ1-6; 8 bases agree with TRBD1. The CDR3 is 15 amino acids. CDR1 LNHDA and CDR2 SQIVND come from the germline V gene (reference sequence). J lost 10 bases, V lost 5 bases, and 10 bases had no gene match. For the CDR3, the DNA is TGTGCCAGTAGTCCCTCGGACAGGGAAGGATCACCCCTCCACTTT. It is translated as CASSPSDREGSPLHF.

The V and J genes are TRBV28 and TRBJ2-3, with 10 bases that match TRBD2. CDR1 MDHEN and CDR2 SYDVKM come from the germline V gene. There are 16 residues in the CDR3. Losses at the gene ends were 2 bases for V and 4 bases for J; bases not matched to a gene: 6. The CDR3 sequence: CASSLGEREGADTQYF. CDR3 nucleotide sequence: TGTGCCAGCAGTTTAGGAGAGCGGGAGGGAGCAGATACGCAGTATTTT. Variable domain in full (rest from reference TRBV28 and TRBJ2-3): DVKVTQSSRYLVKRTGEKVFLECVQDMDHENMFWYRQDPGLGLRLIYFSYDVKMKEKGDIPEGYSVSREKKERFSLILESASTNQTSMYLCASSLGEREGADTQYFGPGTRLTVL.

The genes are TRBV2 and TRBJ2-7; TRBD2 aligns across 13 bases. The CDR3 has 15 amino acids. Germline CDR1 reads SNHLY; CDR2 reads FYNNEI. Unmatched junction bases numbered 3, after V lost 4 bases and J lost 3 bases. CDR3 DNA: TGTGCCAGCAGTGCCGGACTAGCGGGAGACTACGAGCAGTACTTC. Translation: CASSAGLAGDYEQYF.

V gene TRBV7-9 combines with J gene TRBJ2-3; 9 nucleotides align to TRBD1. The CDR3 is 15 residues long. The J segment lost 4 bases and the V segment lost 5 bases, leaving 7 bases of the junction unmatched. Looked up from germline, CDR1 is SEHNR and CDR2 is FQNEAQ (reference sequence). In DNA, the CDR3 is TGTGCCAGCAGCCAGCTGGACAGGGGCGCAGATACGCAGTATTTT. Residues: CASSQLDRGADTQYF.

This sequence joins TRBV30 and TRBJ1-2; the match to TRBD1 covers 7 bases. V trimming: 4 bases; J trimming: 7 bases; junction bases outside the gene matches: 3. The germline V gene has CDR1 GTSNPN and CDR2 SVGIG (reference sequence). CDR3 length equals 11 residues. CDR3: CAWKTGSGYTF. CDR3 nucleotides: TGTGCCTGGAAGACAGGGTCTGGCTACACCTTC.

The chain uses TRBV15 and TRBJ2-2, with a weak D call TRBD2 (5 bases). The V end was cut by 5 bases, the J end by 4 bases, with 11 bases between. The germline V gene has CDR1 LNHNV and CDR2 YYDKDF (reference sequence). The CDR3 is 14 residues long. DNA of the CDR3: TGTGCCACCAGCGGGAGCAGGTCCACCGGGGAGCTGTTTTTT. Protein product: CATSGSRSTGELFF. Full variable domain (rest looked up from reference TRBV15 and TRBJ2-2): DAMVIQNPRYQVTQFGKPVTLSCSQTLNHNVMYWYQQKSSQAPKLLFHYYDKDFNNEADTPDNFQSRRPNTSFCFLDIRSPGLGDTAMYLCATSGSRSTGELFFGEGSRLTVL.

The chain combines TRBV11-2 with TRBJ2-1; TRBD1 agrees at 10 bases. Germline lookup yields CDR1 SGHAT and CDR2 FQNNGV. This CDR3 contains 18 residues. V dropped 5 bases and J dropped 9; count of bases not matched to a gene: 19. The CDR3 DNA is TGTGCCAGCAGCGCGCCGGGACAGGGGCGCTTACCCTATAGTGAGCAGTTCTTC. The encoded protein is CASSAPGQGRLPYSEQFF.

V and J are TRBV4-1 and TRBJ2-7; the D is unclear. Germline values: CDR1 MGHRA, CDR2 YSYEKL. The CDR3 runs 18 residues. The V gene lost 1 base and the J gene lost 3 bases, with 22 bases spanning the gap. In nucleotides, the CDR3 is TGCGCCAGCAGCCAAGTGCTCACTTCCCGGGTTGGAGACTACGAGCAGTACTTC. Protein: CASSQVLTSRVGDYEQYF.

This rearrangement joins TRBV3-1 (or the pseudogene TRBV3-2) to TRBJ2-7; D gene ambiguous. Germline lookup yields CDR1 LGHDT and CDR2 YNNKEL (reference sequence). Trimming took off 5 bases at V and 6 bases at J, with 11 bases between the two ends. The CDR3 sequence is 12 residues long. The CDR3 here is CASSKSLAEQYF. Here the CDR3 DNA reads TGTGCCAGCAGCAAATCGTTGGCCGAGCAGTACTTC.

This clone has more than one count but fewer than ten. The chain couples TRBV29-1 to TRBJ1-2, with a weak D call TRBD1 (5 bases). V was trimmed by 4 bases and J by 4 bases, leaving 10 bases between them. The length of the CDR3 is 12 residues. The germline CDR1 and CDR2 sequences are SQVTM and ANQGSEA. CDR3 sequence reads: CSVGGEGYGYTF. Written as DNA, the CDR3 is TGCAGCGTTGGGGGGGAAGGCTATGGCTACACCTTC. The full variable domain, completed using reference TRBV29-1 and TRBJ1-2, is SAVISQKPSRDICQRGTSLTIQCQVDSQVTMMFWYRQQPGQSLTLIATANQGSEATYESGFVIDKFPISRPNLTFSTLTVSNMSPEDSSIYLCSVGGEGYGYTFGSGTRLTVV.

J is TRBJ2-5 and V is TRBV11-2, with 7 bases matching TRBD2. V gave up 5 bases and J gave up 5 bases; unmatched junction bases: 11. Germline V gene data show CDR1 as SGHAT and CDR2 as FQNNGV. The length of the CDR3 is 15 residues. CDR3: CASSPRGGSYETQYF. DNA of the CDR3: TGTGCCAGCAGCCCCCGGGGCGGGAGTTACGAGACCCAGTACTTC.

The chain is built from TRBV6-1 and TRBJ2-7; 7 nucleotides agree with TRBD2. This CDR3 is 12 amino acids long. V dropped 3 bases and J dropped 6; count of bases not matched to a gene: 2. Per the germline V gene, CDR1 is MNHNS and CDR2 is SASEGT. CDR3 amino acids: CASSDGRGEQYF. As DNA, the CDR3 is TGTGCCAGCAGTGATGGGAGGGGCGAGCAGTACTTC.

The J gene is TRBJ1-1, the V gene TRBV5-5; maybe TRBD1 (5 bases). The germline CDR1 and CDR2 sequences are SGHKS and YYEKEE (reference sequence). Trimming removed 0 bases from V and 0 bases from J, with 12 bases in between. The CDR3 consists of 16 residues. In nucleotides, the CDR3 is TGTGCCAGCAGCTTGGTTCCCGGGGGTGTGAACACTGAAGCTTTCTTT. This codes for CASSLVPGGVNTEAFF.

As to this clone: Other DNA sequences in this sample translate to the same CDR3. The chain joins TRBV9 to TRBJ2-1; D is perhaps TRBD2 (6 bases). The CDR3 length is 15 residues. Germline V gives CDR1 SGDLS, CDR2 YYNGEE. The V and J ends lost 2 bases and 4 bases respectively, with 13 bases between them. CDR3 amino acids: CASSVGGRSYNEQFF. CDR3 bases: TGTGCCAGCAGCGTTGGGGGGAGAAGTTACAATGAGCAGTTCTTC.

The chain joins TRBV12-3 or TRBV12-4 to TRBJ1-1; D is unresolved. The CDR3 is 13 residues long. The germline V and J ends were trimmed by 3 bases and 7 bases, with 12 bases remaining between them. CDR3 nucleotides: TGTGCCAGCAGTTTTAACGGGCGGGGTGAAGCTTTCTTT. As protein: CASSFNGRGEAFF.

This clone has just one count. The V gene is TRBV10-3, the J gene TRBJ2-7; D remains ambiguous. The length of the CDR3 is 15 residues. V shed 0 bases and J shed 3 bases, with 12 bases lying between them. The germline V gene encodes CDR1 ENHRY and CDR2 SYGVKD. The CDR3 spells CAISESIGTFYEQYF. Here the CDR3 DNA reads TGTGCCATCAGTGAGTCGATTGGCACCTTCTACGAGCAGTACTTC.

The CDR3 sequence is CASSGLAGNEQFF. CDR3 DNA sequence: TGCGCCAGCTCAGGATTAGCGGGGAATGAGCAGTTCTTC. The rearrangement links TRBV10-1 to TRBJ2-1; TRBD2 aligns across 8 bases. J lost 7 bases, V lost 8 bases, and 7 bases had no gene match. There are 13 residues in the CDR3. The germline V gene has CDR1 WNHNN and CDR2 SYGVQD (reference sequence).

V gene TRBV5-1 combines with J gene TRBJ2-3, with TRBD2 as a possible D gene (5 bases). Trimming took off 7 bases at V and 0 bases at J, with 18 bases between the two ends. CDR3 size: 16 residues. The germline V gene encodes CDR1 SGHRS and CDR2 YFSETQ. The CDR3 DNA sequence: TGCGCCAGCTGTCGCGGCGGGCGAACTAGCACAGATACGCAGTATTTT. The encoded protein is CASCRGGRTSTDTQYF.

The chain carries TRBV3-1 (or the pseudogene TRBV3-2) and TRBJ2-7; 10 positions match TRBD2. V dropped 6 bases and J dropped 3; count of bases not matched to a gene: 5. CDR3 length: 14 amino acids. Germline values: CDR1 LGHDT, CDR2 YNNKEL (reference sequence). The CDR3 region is CASSSSGSLYEQYF. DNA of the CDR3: TGTGCCAGCAGTTCTAGCGGGAGCCTCTACGAGCAGTACTTC.